A selection of T cell receptor beta chains follows, all from one sample in a study of T cell repertoires in cytomegalovirus infection. These TCRs' antigens remain unknown. A single record per CDR3 protein comes from TCRdb applying MiXCR to the reads. The table records fewer than 900,000 distinct CDR3 sequences, about 27% of them present only once. The sequencing used cultured CD8+ T cells from PBMCs, collected from culture after CMV antigen stimulation. All receptors derive from a human donor in good health (CMV status not recorded). Some clones in this sample may be carry-over from other donors' samples. CDR3s include the opening cysteine and the closing phenylalanine or tryptophan. Each record gives: CDR3 protein, CDR3 DNA, V gene, D gene, J gene, clone size. D genes are given only for firm matches. The size entry is marked missing in some rows and otherwise reads once, few, many or a size class.

cdr3_aa: CASSSPGGADTQYF; cdr3_nt: TGTGCCAGCAGCTCGCCCGGGGGGGCAGATACGCAGTATTTT; v_call: TRBV7-8; d_call: TRBD2; j_call: TRBJ2-3; clone_size: many
cdr3_aa: CASGDYRGSTF; cdr3_nt: TGTGCCAGCGGGGATTACCGGGGATCCACCTTC; v_call: TRBV7-4; d_call: -; j_call: TRBJ1-2; clone_size: -
cdr3_aa: CASSTLAGYSGANVLTF; cdr3_nt: TGTGCCAGCAGCACACTAGCGGGGTACTCTGGGGCCAACGTCCTGACTTTC; v_call: TRBV7-6; d_call: TRBD2; j_call: TRBJ2-6; clone_size: many
cdr3_aa: CATSRGSAGGRANYGYTF; cdr3_nt: TGTGCCACCAGCAGGGGCTCTGCGGGGGGCAGGGCCAACTATGGCTACACCTTC; v_call: TRBV15; d_call: -; j_call: TRBJ1-2; clone_size: -
cdr3_aa: CASSYDTYPQHF; cdr3_nt: TGTGCCAGCAGTTACGACACCTATCCCCAGCATTTT; v_call: TRBV6-2/TRBV6-3; d_call: -; j_call: TRBJ1-5; clone_size: -
cdr3_aa: CASSYVQGGDKNIQYF; cdr3_nt: TGTGCCAGCAGCTACGTACAGGGTGGAGACAAAAACATTCAGTACTTC; v_call: TRBV5-4; d_call: -; j_call: TRBJ2-4; clone_size: few
cdr3_aa: CASSAFSGDLYTDTQYF; cdr3_nt: TGTGCCAGCAGCGCCTTCTCCGGGGACTTATACACAGATACGCAGTATTTT; v_call: TRBV9; d_call: -; j_call: TRBJ2-3; clone_size: -
cdr3_aa: CATSREGRNYGYTF; cdr3_nt: TGTGCCACCAGCAGGGAAGGGAGGAACTATGGCTACACCTTC; v_call: TRBV15; d_call: -; j_call: TRBJ1-2; clone_size: -
cdr3_aa: CASSLVASNQPQHF; cdr3_nt: TGTGCCAGTAGTTTGGTGGCCAGCAATCAGCCCCAGCATTTT; v_call: TRBV19; d_call: -; j_call: TRBJ1-5; clone_size: few
cdr3_aa: CASSSLASTGELFF; cdr3_nt: TGTGCCAGCAGCTCCCTAGCTAGTACCGGGGAGCTGTTTTTT; v_call: TRBV7-8; d_call: -; j_call: TRBJ2-2; clone_size: many
cdr3_aa: CASSFPGQGDEQYF; cdr3_nt: TGTGCCAGCAGTTTTCCCGGACAGGGGGACGAGCAGTACTTC; v_call: TRBV12-3/TRBV12-4; d_call: TRBD1; j_call: TRBJ2-7; clone_size: -
cdr3_aa: CASSQLKKSEAFF; cdr3_nt: TGTGCCAGCAGCCAGCTCAAAAAATCTGAAGCTTTCTTT; v_call: TRBV14; d_call: -; j_call: TRBJ1-1; clone_size: -
cdr3_aa: CASSSYRSGTQYF; cdr3_nt: TGTGCCAGCAGCTCCTACCGTTCCGGTACGCAGTATTTT; v_call: TRBV11-3; d_call: -; j_call: TRBJ2-3; clone_size: many
cdr3_aa: CASSYGGTPPMAFF; cdr3_nt: TGTGCCAGCAGTTACGGCGGGACCCCACCGATGGCTTTCTTT; v_call: TRBV6-5; d_call: -; j_call: TRBJ1-1; clone_size: few
cdr3_aa: CATQGFTQYF; cdr3_nt: TGTGCCACACAGGGATTTACGCAGTATTTT; v_call: TRBV6-1; d_call: -; j_call: TRBJ2-3; clone_size: -
cdr3_aa: CASSELFLTGTGTEAFF; cdr3_nt: TGTGCCAGCAGTGAATTATTCCTGACAGGGACTGGCACTGAAGCTTTCTTT; v_call: TRBV25-1; d_call: TRBD1; j_call: TRBJ1-1; clone_size: -
cdr3_aa: CASSFPGQGRRGYGYTF; cdr3_nt: TGTGCCAGCAGCTTTCCGGGACAGGGTAGACGAGGGTATGGCTACACCTTC; v_call: TRBV7-2; d_call: TRBD1; j_call: TRBJ1-2; clone_size: many
cdr3_aa: CASSAGLRNEKLFF; cdr3_nt: TGTGCCAGCAGTGCGGGGCTTCGTAATGAAAAACTGTTTTTT; v_call: TRBV6-1; d_call: -; j_call: TRBJ1-4; clone_size: -
cdr3_aa: CASSLTGENYEQYF; cdr3_nt: TGTGCCAGCAGTTTGACAGGGGAAAACTACGAGCAGTACTTC; v_call: TRBV27; d_call: TRBD1; j_call: TRBJ2-7; clone_size: -
cdr3_aa: CSVETPPGESF; cdr3_nt: TGCAGCGTTGAGACCCCCCCAGGGGAGTCTTTC; v_call: TRBV29-1; d_call: -; j_call: TRBJ1-2; clone_size: -
cdr3_aa: CASRTRGGETQYF; cdr3_nt: TGTGCCAGCCGGACGAGGGGCGGAGAGACCCAGTACTTC; v_call: TRBV12-3/TRBV12-4; d_call: -; j_call: TRBJ2-5; clone_size: -
cdr3_aa: CASSYGRGVNSPLHF; cdr3_nt: TGTGCCAGCAGTTACGGGAGGGGGGTCAATTCACCCCTCCACTTT; v_call: TRBV6-2/TRBV6-3; d_call: -; j_call: TRBJ1-6; clone_size: -
cdr3_aa: CASSPMIQETQYF; cdr3_nt: TGTGCCAGCAGTCCTATGATCCAAGAGACCCAGTACTTC; v_call: TRBV27; d_call: -; j_call: TRBJ2-5; clone_size: -
cdr3_aa: CAGSLRGGGEAFF; cdr3_nt: TGTGCCGGCAGTTTGAGAGGGGGGGGTGAAGCTTTCTTT; v_call: TRBV27; d_call: -; j_call: TRBJ1-1; clone_size: -
cdr3_aa: CASSEFGGLNYGYTF; cdr3_nt: TGTGCCAGCAGTGAATTCGGTGGACTGAATTATGGCTACACCTTC; v_call: TRBV2; d_call: -; j_call: TRBJ1-2; clone_size: -
cdr3_aa: CASSRAGLNTEAFF; cdr3_nt: TGTGCCAGCAGTCGGGCAGGTCTGAACACTGAAGCTTTCTTT; v_call: TRBV6-1; d_call: -; j_call: TRBJ1-1; clone_size: few
cdr3_aa: CASRTGPGYTF; cdr3_nt: TGTGCCAGCAGGACAGGTCCTGGCTACACCTTC; v_call: TRBV9; d_call: -; j_call: TRBJ1-2; clone_size: -
cdr3_aa: CASSLEQGAYNEQFF; cdr3_nt: TGTGCCAGCAGTTTAGAACAGGGGGCCTACAATGAGCAGTTCTTC; v_call: TRBV7-6; d_call: TRBD1; j_call: TRBJ2-1; clone_size: many
cdr3_aa: CAITALTGTQYF; cdr3_nt: TGTGCCATAACTGCACTCACGGGGACCCAGTACTTC; v_call: TRBV2; d_call: -; j_call: TRBJ2-5; clone_size: -
cdr3_aa: CATRAGGLNTEAFF; cdr3_nt: TGTGCCACCCGGGCTGGGGGGCTGAACACTGAAGCTTTCTTT; v_call: TRBV6-1; d_call: -; j_call: TRBJ1-1; clone_size: many
cdr3_aa: CASSGGQGRGETQYF; cdr3_nt: TGTGCCAGCAGCGGGGGACAGGGGAGAGGCGAGACCCAGTACTTC; v_call: TRBV7-2; d_call: TRBD1; j_call: TRBJ2-5; clone_size: many
cdr3_aa: CASSQDRGGNYGYTF; cdr3_nt: TGTGCCAGCAGCCAAGATCGGGGAGGGAACTATGGCTACACCTTC; v_call: TRBV4-2; d_call: -; j_call: TRBJ1-2; clone_size: -
cdr3_aa: CASSLVATGGQFF; cdr3_nt: TGTGCCAGCAGTTTAGTTGCAACCGGAGGGCAGTTCTTC; v_call: TRBV12-3/TRBV12-4; d_call: -; j_call: TRBJ2-1; clone_size: -
cdr3_aa: CASGLQDGYTF; cdr3_nt: TGTGCTAGTGGTTTGCAGGATGGCTACACCTTC; v_call: TRBV12-5; d_call: -; j_call: TRBJ1-2; clone_size: few
cdr3_aa: CASSWPRDGFYGYTF; cdr3_nt: TGTGCCAGCAGTTGGCCCCGGGACGGATTCTATGGCTACACCTTC; v_call: TRBV6-5; d_call: -; j_call: TRBJ1-2; clone_size: -
cdr3_aa: CASSYGEAEQFF; cdr3_nt: TGTGCCAGCAGTTATGGGGAAGCTGAGCAGTTCTTC; v_call: TRBV6-5; d_call: -; j_call: TRBJ2-1; clone_size: few
cdr3_aa: CASSLFFTGLTDTQYF; cdr3_nt: TGTGCCAGCAGTTTATTCTTCACCGGTTTGACAGATACGCAGTATTTT; v_call: TRBV27; d_call: -; j_call: TRBJ2-3; clone_size: few
cdr3_aa: CASSSEWATGKRGYTF; cdr3_nt: TGTGCCAGCAGCTCCGAGTGGGCCACTGGGAAGCGTGGCTACACCTTC; v_call: TRBV5-6; d_call: -; j_call: TRBJ1-2; clone_size: few
cdr3_aa: CASYGANYGYTF; cdr3_nt: TGTGCCAGCTACGGGGCCAACTATGGCTACACCTTC; v_call: TRBV6-6; d_call: -; j_call: TRBJ1-2; clone_size: many
cdr3_aa: CASSEKGLAGEQFF; cdr3_nt: TGTGCCAGCAGCGAAAAGGGACTAGCGGGGGAGCAGTTCTTC; v_call: TRBV9; d_call: TRBD2; j_call: TRBJ2-1; clone_size: -
cdr3_aa: CASGAGGSRFF; cdr3_nt: TGTGCCAGCGGGGCGGGGGGCAGCCGGTTCTTC; v_call: TRBV2; d_call: TRBD2; j_call: TRBJ2-1; clone_size: once
cdr3_aa: CSARPLLTDTQYF; cdr3_nt: TGCAGTGCTAGACCTCTCCTCACAGATACGCAGTATTTT; v_call: TRBV20-1; d_call: -; j_call: TRBJ2-3; clone_size: few
cdr3_aa: CASSLYGRDNEQFF; cdr3_nt: TGTGCCAGCAGTTTATATGGCAGGGATAATGAGCAGTTCTTC; v_call: TRBV12-3/TRBV12-4; d_call: -; j_call: TRBJ2-1; clone_size: few
cdr3_aa: CAIKTDPRGELFF; cdr3_nt: TGTGCCATCAAGACTGACCCTAGAGGGGAGCTGTTTTTT; v_call: TRBV10-3; d_call: -; j_call: TRBJ2-2; clone_size: once
cdr3_aa: CASSLWTGYSGNTIYF; cdr3_nt: TGTGCCAGCAGTTTGTGGACGGGTTACTCTGGAAACACCATATATTTT; v_call: TRBV6-5; d_call: -; j_call: TRBJ1-3; clone_size: -
cdr3_aa: CASSLVGRNEQYF; cdr3_nt: TGTGCCAGCAGCTTAGTAGGGAGAAACGAGCAGTACTTC; v_call: TRBV7-6; d_call: -; j_call: TRBJ2-7; clone_size: few
cdr3_aa: CSAGHEGLYTEAFF; cdr3_nt: TGCAGTGCAGGCCACGAGGGGTTGTACACTGAAGCTTTCTTT; v_call: TRBV20-1; d_call: -; j_call: TRBJ1-1; clone_size: few
cdr3_aa: CASNGYLGPSEAFF; cdr3_nt: TGTGCCAGCAACGGGTACTTGGGACCTTCGGAAGCTTTCTTT; v_call: TRBV7-9; d_call: -; j_call: TRBJ1-1; clone_size: few
cdr3_aa: CASSPGLINYGYTF; cdr3_nt: TGTGCCAGTAGCCCGGGACTGATTAACTATGGCTACACCTTC; v_call: TRBV19; d_call: -; j_call: TRBJ1-2; clone_size: few
cdr3_aa: CASSRMRARPQETQYF; cdr3_nt: TGTGCCAGCAGCAGGATGAGAGCCCGGCCCCAAGAGACCCAGTACTTC; v_call: TRBV28; d_call: -; j_call: TRBJ2-5; clone_size: -